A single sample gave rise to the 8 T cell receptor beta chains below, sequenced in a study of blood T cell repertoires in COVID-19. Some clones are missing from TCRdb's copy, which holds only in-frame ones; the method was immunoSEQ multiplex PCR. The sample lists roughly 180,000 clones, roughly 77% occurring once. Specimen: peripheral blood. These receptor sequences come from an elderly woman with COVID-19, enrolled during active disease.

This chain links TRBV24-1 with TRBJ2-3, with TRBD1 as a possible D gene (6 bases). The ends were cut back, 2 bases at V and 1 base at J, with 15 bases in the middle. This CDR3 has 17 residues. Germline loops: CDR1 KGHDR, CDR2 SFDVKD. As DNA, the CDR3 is TGTGCCACCAGTGATTCCACGACAGGAGTAGGCACAGATACGCAGTATTTT. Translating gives CATSDSTTGVGTDTQYF.

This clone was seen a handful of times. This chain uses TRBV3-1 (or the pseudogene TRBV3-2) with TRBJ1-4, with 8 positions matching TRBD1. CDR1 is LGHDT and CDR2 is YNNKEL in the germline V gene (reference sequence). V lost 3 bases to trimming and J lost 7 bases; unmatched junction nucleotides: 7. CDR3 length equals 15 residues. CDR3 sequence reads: CASSQTTGVGEKLFF. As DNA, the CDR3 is TGTGCCAGCAGCCAGACGACAGGGGTGGGTGAAAAACTGTTTTTT.

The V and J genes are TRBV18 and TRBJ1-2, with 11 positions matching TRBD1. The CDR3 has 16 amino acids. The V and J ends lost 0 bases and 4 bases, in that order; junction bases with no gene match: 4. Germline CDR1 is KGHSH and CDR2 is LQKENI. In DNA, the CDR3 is TGTGCCAGCTCACCACCGCGGACAGGGGGCGGCTATGGCTACACCTTC. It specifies CASSPPRTGGGYGYTF.

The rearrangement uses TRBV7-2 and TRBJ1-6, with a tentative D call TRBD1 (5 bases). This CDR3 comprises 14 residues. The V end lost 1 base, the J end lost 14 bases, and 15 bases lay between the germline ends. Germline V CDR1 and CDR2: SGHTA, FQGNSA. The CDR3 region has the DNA TGTGCCAGCAGCTTAGGGGGCGGGAATGGAGCCCTCCACTTT. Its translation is CASSLGGGNGALHF.

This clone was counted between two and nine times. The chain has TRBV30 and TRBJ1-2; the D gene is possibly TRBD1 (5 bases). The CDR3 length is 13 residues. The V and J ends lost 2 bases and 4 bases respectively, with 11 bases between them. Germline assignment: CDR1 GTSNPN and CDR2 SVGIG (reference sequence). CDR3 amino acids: CAWSRDRPYGYTF. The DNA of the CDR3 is TGTGCCTGGAGTCGAGACAGACCCTATGGCTACACCTTC.

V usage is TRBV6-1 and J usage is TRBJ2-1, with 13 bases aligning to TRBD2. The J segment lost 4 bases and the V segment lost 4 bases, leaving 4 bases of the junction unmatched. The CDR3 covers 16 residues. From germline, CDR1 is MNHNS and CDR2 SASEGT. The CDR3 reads CASSGLAGGQYNEQFF. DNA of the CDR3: TGTGCCAGCAGTGGACTAGCGGGAGGCCAATACAATGAGCAGTTCTTC.

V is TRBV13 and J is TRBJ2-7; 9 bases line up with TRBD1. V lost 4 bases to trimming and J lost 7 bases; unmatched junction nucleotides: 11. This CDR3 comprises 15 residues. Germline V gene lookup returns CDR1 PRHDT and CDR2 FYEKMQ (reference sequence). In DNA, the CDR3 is TGTGCCAGCAGCTCTACGGACAGGGGTCTGAGGGAGCAGTACTTC. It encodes CASSSTDRGLREQYF.

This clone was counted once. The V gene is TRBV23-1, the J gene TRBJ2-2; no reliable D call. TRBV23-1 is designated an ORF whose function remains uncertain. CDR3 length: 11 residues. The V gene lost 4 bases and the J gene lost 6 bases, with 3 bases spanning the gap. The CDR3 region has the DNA TGCGCCAGCAGTCGGCCCGGGGAGCTGTTTTTT. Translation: CASSRPGELFF.